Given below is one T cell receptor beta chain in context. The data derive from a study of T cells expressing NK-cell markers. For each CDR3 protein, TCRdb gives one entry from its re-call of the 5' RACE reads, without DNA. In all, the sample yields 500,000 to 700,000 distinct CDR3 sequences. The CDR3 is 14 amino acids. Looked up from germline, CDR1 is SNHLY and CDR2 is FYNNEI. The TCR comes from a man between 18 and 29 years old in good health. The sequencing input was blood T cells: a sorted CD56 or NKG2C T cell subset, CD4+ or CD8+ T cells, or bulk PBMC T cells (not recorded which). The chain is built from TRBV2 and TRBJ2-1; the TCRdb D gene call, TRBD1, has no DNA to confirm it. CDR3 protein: CASSDRQGSGEQFF.